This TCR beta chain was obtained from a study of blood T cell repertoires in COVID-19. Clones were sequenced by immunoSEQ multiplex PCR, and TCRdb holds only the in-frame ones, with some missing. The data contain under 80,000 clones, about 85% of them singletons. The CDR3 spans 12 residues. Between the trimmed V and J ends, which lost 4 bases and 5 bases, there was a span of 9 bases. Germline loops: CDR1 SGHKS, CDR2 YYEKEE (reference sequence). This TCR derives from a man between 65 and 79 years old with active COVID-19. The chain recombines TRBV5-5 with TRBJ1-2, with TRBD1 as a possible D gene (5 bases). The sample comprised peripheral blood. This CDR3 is CASSQTEYGYTF. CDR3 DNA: TGTGCCAGCAGCCAGACAGAGTATGGCTACACCTTC.